This T cell receptor beta chain was recovered during a study of T cells in Graves' hyperthyroidism and ophthalmopathy. Uncontrolled infection, other autoimmune disease, pregnancy and lactation each barred patients from inclusion. TCR beta CDR3 regions were amplified from RNA. RT-PCR in the first round (using the HTBI primer set) targeted the TCR CDR3. TCRdb reanalysed the multiplex PCR reads using MiXCR and keeps one entry per CDR3 protein. Counted here are 380,000 or so distinct CDR3 sequences, 15% to 20% occurring once; the ten biggest clones make up approximately 4%. The length of the CDR3 is 13 residues. The germline V and J ends were trimmed by 6 bases and 7 bases, with 14 bases remaining between them. The germline V gene encodes CDR1 MDHEN and CDR2 SYDVKM. This clonotype was recorded many times.

Sequenced sample: blood. The sequence came from a woman aged 18-29 years with Graves' hyperthyroidism. The chain links TRBV28 to TRBJ2-3; perhaps TRBD2 as D (6 bases). The CDR3 coding sequence is TGTGCCAGCAGGGGGGGAGGAGAATATACGCAGTATTTT. Its translation is CASRGGGEYTQYF.